The 7 T cell receptor beta chains below were found in one sample sequenced in a study of T cell repertoires in ileal Crohn's disease. Here immunoSEQ multiplex PCR was the method, and the copy in TCRdb shows in-frame clones only, minus some. The sample includes some 5,100 clones, approximately 78% of them seen just once. Sequenced sample: ileal tissue. The receptor set was obtained from an adult with Crohn's disease.

V gene TRBV30 combines with J gene TRBJ2-6; 9 bases align to TRBD1. This CDR3 has 16 residues. V lost 1 base, J lost 1 base, and 2 bases stayed unmatched. Germline values: CDR1 GTSNPN, CDR2 SVGIG (reference sequence). The CDR3 protein is CAWSGQGVSGANVLTF. CDR3 nucleotides: TGTGCCTGGAGTGGACAGGGGGTATCTGGGGCCAACGTCCTGACTTTC.

By its share, this clone is medium-sized. The chain uses TRBV10-3 and TRBJ2-7; TRBD1 agrees at 11 bases. From germline, CDR1 is ENHRY and CDR2 SYGVKD. The ends lost 3 bases at V and 4 bases at J; junction bases unmatched: 5. The CDR3 has 15 residues. CDR3 in DNA: TGTGCCATCAGTGAACGGGACAGGGGGAATTACGAGCAGTACTTC. Its translation: CAISERDRGNYEQYF.

This clone turned up a few times. The chain has TRBV2 and TRBJ1-5; TRBD1 might be the D (5 bases). The CDR3 runs to 12 residues. Germline V gives CDR1 SNHLY, CDR2 FYNNEI. V was clipped by 7 bases and J by 1 base, with 5 bases between them. CDR3 in DNA: TGTGCCAGCACAGGGAGCAATCAGCCCCAGCATTTT. Translated, it gives CASTGSNQPQHF.

As regards this clone: At one end, the junction sequence differs from germline, possibly due to a read error. J is TRBJ1-5 and V is TRBV2; no firm D call. Germline assignment: CDR1 SNHLY and CDR2 FYNNEI. This CDR3 has 13 residues. This CDR3 is CASRFQPNQPQHF. Written as DNA, the CDR3 is TGTGCAAGCAGGTTCCAGCCTAATCAGCCCCAGCATTTT.

The gene calls are TRBV7-2 and TRBJ2-2; D unclear. The CDR3 is made up of 15 amino acids. Trimming stripped 7 bases from V and 0 bases from J, with 12 bases between. Germline V CDR1 and CDR2: SGHTA, FQGNSA. In nucleotides, the CDR3 is TGTGCCAGCACCTCATACTCCCCGAACACCGGGGAGCTGTTTTTT. Translation: CASTSYSPNTGELFF. Full variable domain (missing parts from reference TRBV7-2 and TRBJ2-2): GAGVSQSPSNKVTEKGKDVELRCDPISGHTALYWYRQSLGQGLEFLIYFQGNSAPDKSGLPSDRFSAERTGGSVSTLTIQRTQQEDSAVYLCASTSYSPNTGELFFGEGSRLTVL.

The CDR3 is CASSSTGYYYEQYF. The CDR3 bases are TGCGCCAGCAGCTCGACAGGGTACTACTACGAGCAGTACTTC. This sequence joins TRBV5-1 and TRBJ2-7, with 7 bases that match TRBD1. V was clipped by 3 bases and J by 3 bases; unmatched bases: 6. The V gene's germline CDR1 is SGHRS and CDR2 YFSETQ. This CDR3 is built from 14 residues.

The chain uses TRBV28 and TRBJ1-1, with D tentatively TRBD1 (5 bases). Germline CDR1 is MDHEN and CDR2 is SYDVKM. With 5 bases removed from V and 1 base from J, the gap between germline ends came to 8 bases. CDR3 size: 13 residues. CDR3 nucleotide sequence: TGTGCCAGCAGTCGTAGGGGGAACACTGAAGCTTTCTTT. Its protein is CASSRRGNTEAFF.